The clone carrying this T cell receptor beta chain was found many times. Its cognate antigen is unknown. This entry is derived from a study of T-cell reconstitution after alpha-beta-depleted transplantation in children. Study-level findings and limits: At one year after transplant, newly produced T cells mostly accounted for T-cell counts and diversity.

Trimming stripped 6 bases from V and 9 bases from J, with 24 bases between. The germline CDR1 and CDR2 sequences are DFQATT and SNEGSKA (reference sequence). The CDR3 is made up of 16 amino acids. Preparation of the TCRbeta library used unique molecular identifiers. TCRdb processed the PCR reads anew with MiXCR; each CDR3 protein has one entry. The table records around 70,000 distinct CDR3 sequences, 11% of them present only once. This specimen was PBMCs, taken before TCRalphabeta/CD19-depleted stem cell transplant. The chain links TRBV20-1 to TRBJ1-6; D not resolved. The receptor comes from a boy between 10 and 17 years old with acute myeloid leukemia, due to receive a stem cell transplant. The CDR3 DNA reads TGCAGTGCCGCTAGTCCCATGGGCTTCCCCTCTTCACCCCTCCACTTT. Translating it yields CSAASPMGFPSSPLHF.